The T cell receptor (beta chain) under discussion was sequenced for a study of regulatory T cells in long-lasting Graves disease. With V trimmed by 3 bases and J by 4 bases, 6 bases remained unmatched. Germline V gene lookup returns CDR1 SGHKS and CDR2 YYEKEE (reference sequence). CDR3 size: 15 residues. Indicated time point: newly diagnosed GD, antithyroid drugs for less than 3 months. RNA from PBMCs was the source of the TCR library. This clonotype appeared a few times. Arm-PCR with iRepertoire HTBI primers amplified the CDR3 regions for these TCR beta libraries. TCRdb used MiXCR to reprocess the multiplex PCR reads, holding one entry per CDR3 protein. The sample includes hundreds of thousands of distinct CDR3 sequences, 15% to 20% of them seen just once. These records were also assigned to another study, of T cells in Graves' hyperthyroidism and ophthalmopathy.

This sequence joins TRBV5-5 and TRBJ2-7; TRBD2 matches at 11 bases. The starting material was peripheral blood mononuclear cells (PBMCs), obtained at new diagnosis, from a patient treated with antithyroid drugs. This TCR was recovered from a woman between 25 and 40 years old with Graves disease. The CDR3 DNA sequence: TGTGCCAGCAGCTCGGGACTAGCGGAACTTTACGAGCAGTACTTC. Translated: CASSSGLAELYEQYF.